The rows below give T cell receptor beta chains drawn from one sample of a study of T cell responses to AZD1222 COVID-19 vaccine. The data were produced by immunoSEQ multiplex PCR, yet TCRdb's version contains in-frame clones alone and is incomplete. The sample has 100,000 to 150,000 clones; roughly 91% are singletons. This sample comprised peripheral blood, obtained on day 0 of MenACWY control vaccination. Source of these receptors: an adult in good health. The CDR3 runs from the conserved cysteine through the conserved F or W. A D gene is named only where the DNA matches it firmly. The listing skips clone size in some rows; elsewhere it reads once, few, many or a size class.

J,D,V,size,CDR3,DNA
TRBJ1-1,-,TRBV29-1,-,CSVEGLRMNTEAFF,TGCAGCGTTGAAGGGTTACGGATGAACACTGAAGCTTTCTTT
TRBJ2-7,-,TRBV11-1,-,CASSLAPQDTYEQYF,TGTGCCAGCAGCTTAGCACCGCAGGACACCTACGAGCAGTACTTC
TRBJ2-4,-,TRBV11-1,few,CASSLTEAKNIQYF,TGTGCCAGCAGCTTGACGGAGGCCAAAAACATTCAGTACTTC
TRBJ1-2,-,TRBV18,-,CASSPVGETAYGYTF,TGTGCCAGCTCACCAGTGGGGGAAACGGCCTATGGCTACACCTTC
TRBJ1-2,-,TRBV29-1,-,CSVEVFNYGYTF,TGCAGCGTTGAAGTCTTTAACTATGGCTACACCTTC
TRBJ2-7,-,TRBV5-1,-,CASSFTGRSSYEQYF,TGCGCCAGCAGCTTTACGGGGAGAAGCTCCTACGAGCAGTACTTC
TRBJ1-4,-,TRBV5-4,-,CASSSYAGREKLFF,TGTGCCAGCAGTTCTTACGCGGGGAGAGAAAAACTGTTTTTT
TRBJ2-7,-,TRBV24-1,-,CATSDLRARTYEQYF,TGTGCCACCAGTGATTTGCGCGCCAGAACCTACGAGCAGTACTTC
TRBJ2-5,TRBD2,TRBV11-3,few,CASSPREAEETQYF,TGTGCCAGCAGCCCGCGGGAGGCGGAGGAGACCCAGTACTTC
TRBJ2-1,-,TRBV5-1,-,CASSLAGFNEQFF,TGCGCCAGCAGCTTGGCTGGGTTCAATGAGCAGTTCTTC
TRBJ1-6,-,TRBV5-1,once,CASSLANNSPLHF,TGCGCCAGCAGCTTGGCGAATAATTCACCCCTCCACTTT
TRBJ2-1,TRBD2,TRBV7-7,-,CASSLNGGSWSEQFF,TGTGCCAGCAGCCTGAATGGCGGGAGCTGGAGTGAGCAGTTCTTC
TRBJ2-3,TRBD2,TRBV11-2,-,CASSRAGDGLGTDTQYF,TGTGCCAGCAGCCGAGCGGGAGACGGTCTAGGCACAGATACGCAGTATTTT
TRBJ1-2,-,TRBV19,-,CASRTGNYGYTF,TGTGCCAGTAGGACAGGAAACTATGGCTACACCTTC
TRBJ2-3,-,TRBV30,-,CAWSGFQGTQYF,TGTGCCTGGAGTGGTTTCCAAGGTACGCAGTATTTT
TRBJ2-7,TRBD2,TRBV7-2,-,CASSSGLAVTYEQYF,TGTGCCAGCAGCTCCGGACTAGCGGTTACCTACGAGCAGTACTTC
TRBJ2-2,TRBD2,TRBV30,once,CAWSGRESVTGELFF,TGTGCCTGGAGCGGGCGGGAGTCGGTCACCGGGGAGCTGTTTTTT
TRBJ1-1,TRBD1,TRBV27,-,CASSWTGENTEAFF,TGTGCCAGCAGCTGGACAGGGGAGAACACTGAAGCTTTCTTT
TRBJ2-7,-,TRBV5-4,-,CASSLFQGFRYEQYF,TGTGCCAGCAGCTTGTTTCAGGGGTTCCGCTACGAGCAGTACTTC
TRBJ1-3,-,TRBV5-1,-,CASSLVSAAYSGNTIYF,TGCGCCAGCAGCTTGGTTTCGGCAGCCTACTCTGGAAACACCATATATTTT
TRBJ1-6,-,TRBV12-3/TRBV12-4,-,CASSFRNSPLHF,TGTGCCAGCAGTTTTAGGAATTCACCCCTCCACTTT
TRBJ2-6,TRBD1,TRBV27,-,CASSWGWTGGESGANVLTF,TGTGCCAGCAGTTGGGGTTGGACAGGGGGCGAGTCTGGGGCCAACGTCCTGACTTTC
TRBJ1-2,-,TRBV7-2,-,CASSLYRVPGEGYTF,TGTGCCAGCAGCTTATACAGGGTCCCCGGAGAAGGCTACACCTTC
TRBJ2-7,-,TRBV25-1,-,CASSTRESPYEQYF,TGTGCCAGCAGTACCCGGGAATCCCCCTACGAGCAGTACTTC
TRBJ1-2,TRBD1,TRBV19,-,CASSTGQGSVLDYGYTF,TGTGCCAGTAGTACCGGACAGGGCTCTGTTTTGGACTATGGCTACACCTTC
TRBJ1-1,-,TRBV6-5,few,CASTRTAANTEAFF,TGTGCCAGCACTAGGACAGCCGCGAACACTGAAGCTTTCTTT
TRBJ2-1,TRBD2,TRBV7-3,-,CASSLSGAGGPQGNEQFF,TGTGCCAGCAGCTTATCTGGGGCGGGAGGGCCTCAGGGTAATGAGCAGTTCTTC
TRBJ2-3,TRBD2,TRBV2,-,CASTVGLGGDTQYF,TGTGCCAGCACTGTAGGACTAGGAGGGGATACGCAGTATTTT
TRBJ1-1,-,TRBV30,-,CAWSVDENTEAFF,TGTGCCTGGAGTGTAGACGAGAACACTGAAGCTTTCTTT
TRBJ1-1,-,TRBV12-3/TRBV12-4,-,CASGRGINTEAFF,TGTGCCAGTGGTAGGGGAATAAACACTGAAGCTTTCTTT
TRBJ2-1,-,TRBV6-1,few,CASSEWVNEQFF,TGTGCCAGCAGTGAATGGGTCAACGAGCAGTTCTTC
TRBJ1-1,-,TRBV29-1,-,CSVAPGGTEAFF,TGCAGCGTTGCCCCCGGTGGGACTGAAGCTTTCTTT
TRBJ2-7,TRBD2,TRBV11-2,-,CASSGLAGGGERYF,TGTGCCAGCAGCGGACTAGCGGGAGGGGGGGAACGGTACTTC
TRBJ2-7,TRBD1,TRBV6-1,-,CASSGQPDRITYEQYF,TGTGCCAGCAGTGGGCAGCCGGACAGGATTACCTACGAGCAGTACTTC
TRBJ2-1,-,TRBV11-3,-,CASSLEDGYNEQFF,TGTGCCAGCAGCTTAGAGGACGGTTACAATGAGCAGTTCTTC
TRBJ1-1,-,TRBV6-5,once,CASRVSSGRNTEAFF,TGTGCCAGCAGAGTAAGTTCCGGGAGGAACACTGAAGCTTTCTTT
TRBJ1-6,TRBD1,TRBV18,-,CASSPDRDNSPLHF,TGTGCCAGCTCACCTGACAGGGACAATTCACCCCTCCACTTT
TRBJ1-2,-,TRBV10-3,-,CAISENGSGASYGYTF,TGTGCCATCAGTGAGAACGGGTCAGGGGCAAGCTATGGCTACACCTTC
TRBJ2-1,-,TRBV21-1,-,CASSLRATSGHNNEQFF,TGTGCCAGCAGCCTCCGGGCTACTAGCGGACACAACAATGAGCAGTTCTTC
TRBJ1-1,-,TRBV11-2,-,CASKFYQNTEAFF,TGTGCCAGCAAATTCTACCAGAACACTGAAGCTTTCTTT
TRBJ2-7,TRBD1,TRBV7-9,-,CASSLAGQGITYEQYF,TGTGCCAGCAGCTTAGCCGGACAGGGCATTACCTACGAGCAGTACTTC
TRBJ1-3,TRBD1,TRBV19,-,CASSTTGDGNTIYF,TGTGCCAGTAGTACAACAGGGGACGGAAACACCATATATTTT
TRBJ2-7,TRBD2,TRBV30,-,CAWREGLAGVYEQYF,TGTGCCTGGAGAGAAGGACTAGCGGGAGTCTACGAGCAGTACTTC
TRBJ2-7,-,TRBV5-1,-,CASSLGAPPYEQYF,TGCGCCAGCAGCTTGGGGGCTCCCCCCTACGAGCAGTACTTC
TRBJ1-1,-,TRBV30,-,CAWYRGSQAFF,TGTGCCTGGTATCGGGGGTCACAAGCTTTCTTT
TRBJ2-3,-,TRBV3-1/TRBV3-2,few,CASSHTDTQYF,TGTGCCAGCAGTCACACAGATACGCAGTATTTT
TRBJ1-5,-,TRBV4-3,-,CASSQEARGGSNQPQHF,TGCGCCAGCAGCCAAGAAGCGAGGGGTGGAAGCAATCAGCCCCAGCATTTT
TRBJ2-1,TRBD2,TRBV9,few,CASSGGTSASYNEQFF,TGTGCCAGCAGCGGTGGAACTAGCGCCTCCTACAATGAGCAGTTCTTC
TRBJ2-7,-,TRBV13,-,CASSSSREGPYEQYF,TGTGCCAGCAGCTCTAGTCGTGAGGGGCCCTACGAGCAGTACTTC
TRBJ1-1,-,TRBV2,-,CASSDGQGMNTEAFF,TGTGCCAGCAGTGACGGGCAGGGGATGAACACTGAAGCTTTCTTT
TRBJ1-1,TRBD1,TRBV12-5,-,CASGQAQGGNTEAFF,TGTGCTAGTGGCCAAGCACAGGGGGGGAACACTGAAGCTTTCTTT
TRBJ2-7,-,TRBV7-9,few,CASSSNYEQYF,TGTGCCAGCAGCTCTAACTACGAGCAGTACTTC
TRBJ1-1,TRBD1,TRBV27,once,CASSDRAMNTEAFF,TGTGCCAGCAGTGACAGGGCTATGAACACTGAAGCTTTCTTT
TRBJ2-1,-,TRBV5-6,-,CASSLEPRNEQFF,TGTGCCAGCAGCTTGGAACCTCGTAATGAGCAGTTCTTC
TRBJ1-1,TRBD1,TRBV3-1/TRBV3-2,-,CASSRQGGGTEAFF,TGTGCCAGCAGCAGACAGGGCGGGGGCACTGAAGCTTTCTTT
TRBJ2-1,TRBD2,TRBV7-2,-,CASSLDSGILFF,TGTGCCAGCAGCTTAGATAGCGGGATCCTGTTCTTC
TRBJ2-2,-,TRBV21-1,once,CASSIDRPNTGELFF,TGTGCCAGCAGCATTGACAGGCCGAACACCGGGGAGCTGTTTTTT
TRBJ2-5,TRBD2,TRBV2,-,CASSTGTSGRETQYF,TGTGCCAGCAGTACCGGGACTAGCGGGAGAGAGACCCAGTACTTC
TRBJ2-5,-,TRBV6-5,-,CASSYPQETQYF,TGTGCCAGCAGTTACCCCCAAGAGACCCAGTACTTC
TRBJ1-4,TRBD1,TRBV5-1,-,CASSRWTGGEKLFF,TGCGCCAGCAGTCGTTGGACAGGGGGCGAAAAACTGTTTTTT